A selection of T cell receptor beta chains follows, all from one sample in a study of graft-versus-host responses after intestinal transplantation. No antigens are known for them. Profiling relied on immunoSEQ multiplex PCR, and the TCRdb table lists in-frame clones only, not all of them. The table shows some 120,000 clones, with 85% to 95% occurring only once. The sequencing used unstimulated CD8+ T cells sorted from spleen or lymph node cells, collected before transplant. Receptor source: a human donor who was the organ donor for an intestinal transplant. CDR3s include the opening cysteine and the closing phenylalanine or tryptophan. The D gene is left open where the match is weak. Clone size is given for some rows only: seen once, a few or many times, or a class if the clone is expanded.

TRBV9	TRBJ2-3	.	.	CASSEGGADTQYF	TGTGCCAGCAGCGAAGGGGGGGCAGATACGCAGTATTTT
TRBV5-1	TRBJ1-3	TRBD1	once	CASSLDRGSGNTIYF	TGCGCCAGCAGCTTGGACAGGGGCTCTGGAAACACCATATATTTT
TRBV19	TRBJ2-1	.	.	CASKGTNYNEQFF	TGTGCCAGTAAAGGCACCAATTACAATGAGCAGTTCTTC
TRBV15	TRBJ2-7	TRBD1	.	CATSRGQIWDRDPYEQYF	TGTGCCACCAGCAGAGGTCAAATCTGGGACAGGGATCCCTACGAGCAGTACTTC
TRBV4-2	TRBJ2-7	.	once	CASSQGSVYEQYF	TGTGCCAGCAGCCAAGGAAGCGTCTACGAGCAGTACTTC
TRBV29-1	TRBJ2-3	TRBD1	.	CSVHGQGEWTQYF	TGCAGCGTCCACGGACAGGGGGAGTGGACGCAGTATTTT
TRBV6-6	TRBJ2-1	.	once	CASSPYADEQFF	TGTGCCAGCAGTCCGTACGCGGATGAGCAGTTCTTC
TRBV7-2	TRBJ2-5	TRBD2	.	CASSLRTSGSYQETQYF	TGTGCCAGCAGCCTACGGACTAGCGGGAGTTACCAAGAGACCCAGTACTTC
TRBV29-1	TRBJ1-1	TRBD1	.	CSVGTGNTEAFF	TGCAGCGTTGGGACAGGGAACACTGAAGCTTTCTTT
TRBV7-3	TRBJ1-1	TRBD1	.	CASSLTGGKNTEAFF	TGTGCCAGCAGCTTAACAGGGGGCAAGAACACTGAAGCTTTCTTT
TRBV27	TRBJ1-1	TRBD1	.	CASSWGQGAYTEAFF	TGTGCCAGCAGTTGGGGACAGGGAGCGTACACTGAAGCTTTCTTT
TRBV27	TRBJ1-5	.	.	CASSLGVNQPQHF	TGTGCCAGCAGTTTAGGGGTGAATCAGCCCCAGCATTTT
TRBV7-6	TRBJ2-1	.	.	CASSFIFKTSFNEQFF	TGTGCCAGCAGCTTTATATTTAAAACTAGCTTCAATGAGCAGTTCTTC
TRBV6-1	TRBJ1-5	.	.	CASSPDSNQPQHF	TGTGCCAGCAGCCCCGATAGCAATCAGCCCCAGCATTTT
TRBV6-5	TRBJ2-7	.	.	CASSYSSSYEQYF	TGTGCCAGCAGTTACTCCTCCAGCTACGAGCAGTACTTC
TRBV6-5	TRBJ1-2	.	.	CASSYSSWGPNGYTF	TGTGCCAGCAGTTACTCGAGTTGGGGCCCTAATGGCTACACCTTC
TRBV2	TRBJ2-3	TRBD2	once	CASSDRGLASSTDTQYF	TGTGCCAGCAGCGATCGCGGACTAGCGTCTAGCACAGATACGCAGTATTTT
TRBV9	TRBJ1-4	.	.	CASSSDPGFNEKLFF	TGTGCCAGCAGCTCCGATCCAGGATTCAATGAAAAACTGTTTTTT
TRBV9	TRBJ2-1	TRBD2	.	CASSVEGLTSGDNEQFF	TGTGCCAGCAGCGTAGAAGGTTTAACTAGCGGGGACAATGAGCAGTTCTTC
TRBV10-1	TRBJ2-4	.	.	CASTTRGGAKNIQYF	TGCGCCAGCACCACCAGGGGGGGGGCCAAAAACATTCAGTACTTC
TRBV6-5	TRBJ2-7	TRBD2	.	CASRDVAGLAYEQYF	TGTGCCAGCAGAGACGTAGCGGGACTTGCCTACGAGCAGTACTTC
TRBV6-1	TRBJ2-4	.	.	CASSESGFGVAKNIQYF	TGTGCCAGCAGTGAATCCGGGTTCGGGGTGGCAAAAAACATTCAGTACTTC
TRBV7-9	TRBJ2-7	.	.	CASSRSSRAYEQYF	TGTGCCAGCAGCCGTTCATCTAGAGCCTACGAGCAGTACTTC
TRBV30	TRBJ2-2	TRBD2	.	CAWRGTSDTGELFF	TGTGCCTGGAGGGGGACTAGCGATACCGGGGAGCTGTTTTTT
TRBV4-1	TRBJ1-1	TRBD1	.	CVSSQGTGTEAFF	TGCGTCAGCAGCCAAGGGACAGGCACTGAAGCTTTCTTT
TRBV7-9	TRBJ1-2	.	.	CASSSVGNYGYTF	TGTGCCAGCAGCTCCGTTGGGAACTATGGCTACACCTTC
TRBV5-1	TRBJ2-3	TRBD2	.	CASSYGLAGGDWGQYF	TGCGCCAGCAGCTACGGACTAGCGGGGGGTGATTGGGGGCAGTATTTT
TRBV13	TRBJ2-7	.	.	CASSSGPVSYEQYF	TGTGCCAGCAGCTCAGGGCCAGTGTCCTACGAGCAGTACTTC
TRBV27	TRBJ2-1	TRBD2	.	CASSLFPPRSAGGDNEQFF	TGTGCCAGCAGTTTATTTCCCCCTCGGTCGGCGGGAGGGGACAATGAGCAGTTCTTC
TRBV4-2	TRBJ2-1	TRBD2	.	CASSQGLAGANEQFF	TGTGCCAGCAGCCAAGGGCTAGCGGGGGCCAATGAGCAGTTCTTC
TRBV5-1	TRBJ2-1	TRBD1	once	CASSPQGNEQFF	TGCGCCAGCAGCCCACAGGGGAATGAGCAGTTCTTC
TRBV6-6	TRBJ2-2	TRBD1	.	CASSYATGRVRELFF	TGTGCCAGCAGTTACGCGACAGGGAGAGTCAGGGAGCTGTTTTTT
TRBV21-1	TRBJ2-7	.	.	CASSKARDGQSYEQYF	TGTGCCAGCAGCAAAGCCCGGGACGGCCAATCCTACGAGCAGTACTTC
TRBV7-9	TRBJ2-3	.	.	CASSLAYPDTQYF	TGTGCCAGCAGCTTAGCGTATCCGGATACGCAGTATTTT
TRBV4-1	TRBJ1-1	.	.	CASSQEAGKGTEAFF	TGCGCCAGCAGCCAAGAAGCAGGGAAGGGAACTGAAGCTTTCTTT
TRBV5-8	TRBJ2-1	TRBD2	.	CASSWTLRLAVGEQFF	TGTGCCAGCAGCTGGACCTTGAGACTAGCCGTAGGTGAGCAGTTCTTC